Presented here are 19 T cell receptor beta chains from one specimen sequenced in a study of CD8+CD57+ T cells in acquired aplastic anemia. In patients chosen for sequencing, flow cytometry had shown CD8+CD57+ cell expansion. The use of genomic DNA as template underpinned the TCR beta VDJ and CDR3 profiling. Each CDR3 protein gets one entry after TCRdb re-called the reads with MiXCR. The profile shows 200,000 to 300,000 distinct CDR3 sequences, roughly 82% of them singletons. Specimen: sorted CD4+, CD8+, or CD8+CD57+ T cells (not recorded which) from PBMCs. These TCRs come from a human donor with aplastic anemia.

A note on this clonotype: A junction end diverges from the germline sequence, so it may reflect a read error. V usage is TRBV7-2 and J usage is TRBJ2-1; D perhaps matches TRBD2 (6 bases). Germline V gene data show CDR1 as SGHTA and CDR2 as FQGNSA. The CDR3 is made up of 16 amino acids. The CDR3 sequence is CASSLAGGGERDDQFF. CDR3 nucleotide sequence: TGTGCCAGCAGCTTAGCGGGAGGCGGGGAGAGGGATGATCAGTTCTTC.

The chain recombines TRBV2 with TRBJ1-1, with TRBD1 matching over 8 bases. The trim removed 4 bases at V and 8 bases at J, leaving 0 bases unmatched. Looked up from germline, CDR1 is SNHLY and CDR2 is FYNNEI. This CDR3 is 11 amino acids long. The CDR3: CASSGQGEAFF. The DNA of the CDR3 is TGTGCCAGCAGTGGACAGGGGGAAGCTTTCTTT.

This clonotype occurred many times. The chain uses TRBV9 and TRBJ2-3; 9 nucleotides agree with TRBD2. The ends lost 4 bases at V and 0 bases at J; junction bases unmatched: 6. This CDR3 is built from 16 residues. Per germline, CDR1 SGDLS and CDR2 YYNGEE. CDR3 DNA sequence: TGTGCCAGCAGCCCCGGACTAGCGAGAAGCACAGATACGCAGTATTTT. As protein: CASSPGLARSTDTQYF.

As for this clonotype: A read error may produce the germline difference seen at one junction end. The CDR3 nucleotides are TGCGCCACCAGTGATTTAGCTAGCGGGGGCGACGGTGCGCAGTATTTT. Its protein product is CATSDLASGGDGAQYF. This rearrangement joins TRBV24-1 to TRBJ2-3; 10 positions agree with TRBD2. CDR3 length: 16 amino acids. Germline V lookup: CDR1 KGHDR, CDR2 SFDVKD.

This chain joins TRBV7-8 and TRBJ2-3; maybe TRBD2 (6 bases). The V end lost 6 bases, the J end lost 14 bases, and 24 bases lay between the germline ends. Per the germline V gene, CDR1 is SGHVS and CDR2 is FQNEAQ. The CDR3 extends over 14 amino acids. The CDR3, as DNA: TGTGCCAGCAGTTCAACGGGAGCTTGGGGAGAGACGTATTTT. Translated, it gives CASSSTGAWGETYF.

This chain uses TRBV11-3 with TRBJ1-1, with D uncertain. The germline V and J ends were trimmed by 0 bases and 4 bases, with 9 bases remaining between them. The CDR3 is 14 amino acids. Germline lookup yields CDR1 SGHNT and CDR2 YENEEA. CDR3 loop: CASSLDNAVTEAFF. In DNA, the CDR3 is TGTGCCAGCAGCTTAGACAACGCGGTCACTGAAGCTTTCTTT.

This sequence joins TRBV7-9 and TRBJ1-1; D is ambiguous. The CDR3 totals 15 residues. Trimming left V 1 base short and J 12 bases short, with 21 bases between. CDR1 and CDR2 from the germline V gene are SEHNR and FQNEAQ (reference sequence). CDR3 DNA sequence: TGTGCCAGCAGCTTAGTCTCAACTAATGAAAAACTGTCTTTCTTT. Its translation: CASSLVSTNEKLSFF.

A note on this clonotype: The CDR3 ends on some other residue instead of the conserved phenylalanine or tryptophan, so this is likely a read error. The DNA is left out, because the CDR3 cannot be placed on it with certainty; the CDR3 is given as TCRdb lists it. The chain carries TRBV7-9 and TRBJ2-1; whether TRBD1, the table's D call, matches the DNA was not checked. Germline values: CDR1 SEHNR, CDR2 FQNEAQ (reference sequence). The CDR3 sequence runs 13 residues, both termini included. The chain's CDR3 is CASSFQRSEGRDE.

The chain links TRBV9 to TRBJ2-7; 9 bases agree with TRBD1. This CDR3 contains 15 residues. Trimming took 2 bases from V and 4 from J; bases not matched to a gene: 7. Germline V CDR1 and CDR2: SGDLS, YYNGEE. CDR3 bases: TGTGCCAGCAGCGTGGGTGGGACAGGGAATTACGAGCAGTACTTC. It codes for CASSVGGTGNYEQYF.

The J gene is TRBJ2-7, the V gene TRBV10-3, with D tentatively TRBD1 or TRBD2 (5 bases each). Trimming cost V 10 bases and J 3 bases, with 19 bases left between them. This CDR3 contains 14 residues. The germline gives CDR1 ENHRY, CDR2 SYGVKD. The CDR3 sequence: CATQGHGAGYEQYF. CDR3 bases: TGTGCCACCCAAGGGCACGGGGCTGGCTACGAGCAGTACTTC.

Regarding this clonotype: No conserved phenylalanine or tryptophan ends this CDR3, so it is likely a read error. Because the CDR3's place on the DNA is in doubt, the DNA is left out and the CDR3 is given as listed by TCRdb. This chain uses TRBV2 with TRBJ1-1; TRBD1, the D gene given by the table, was not confirmed from the DNA. The CDR3 comprises 16 residues, both ends counted. CDR1 is SNHLY, CDR2 FYNNEI, per germline. CDR3 loop: CASGDGGTDAQYEASV.

The gene calls are TRBV7-9 and TRBJ2-7; D might be TRBD1 or TRBD2, each matching 5 bases. The CDR3 is 14 amino acids. The V and J ends lost 4 bases and 1 base respectively, with 11 bases between them. CDR1 is SEHNR, CDR2 FQNEAQ, per germline (reference sequence). CDR3 sequence reads: CASSSGAGSYEQYV. The CDR3 region has the DNA TGTGCCAGCAGCTCCGGGGCAGGTTCCTACGAGCAGTACGTC.

This sequence joins TRBV7-8 and TRBJ2-1, with D possibly being TRBD1 (5 bases). CDR1 and CDR2 from the germline V gene are SGHVS and FQNEAQ. The V end was cut by 6 bases, the J end by 9 bases, with 24 bases between. This CDR3 has 16 amino acids. The CDR3 protein is CASSGNATDRPIEQFF. CDR3 nucleotide sequence: TGTGCCAGCAGTGGAAATGCGACAGATAGACCAATTGAGCAGTTCTTC.

CDR3 amino acids: CASSRRDLRSGNTF. The CDR3 DNA follows: TGTGCCAGCAGCCGACGGGACCTCCGCTCTGGAAACACCTTC. This chain uses TRBV7-9 with TRBJ1-2; the D gene is possibly TRBD1 (5 bases). The CDR3 totals 14 residues. V was clipped by 5 bases and J by 12 bases, with 22 bases between them. CDR1 is SEHNR, CDR2 FQNEAQ, per germline (reference sequence).

The chain employs TRBV25-1 and TRBJ1-1, with a possible D match to TRBD1 (6 bases). The CDR3 has 15 amino acids. Germline CDR1 is MGHDK and CDR2 is SYGVNS. V lost 4 bases and J 2 bases, leaving 14 bases between the germline ends. The CDR3 sequence is CASSVYGQLNTEAFF. DNA of the CDR3: TGTGCCAGCAGTGTGTATGGACAGCTAAACACTGAAGCTTTCTTT.

Regarding this clonotype: The CDR3 does not close with the conserved phenylalanine or tryptophan, likely indicating a read error. The DNA is left out, because the CDR3 cannot be placed on it with certainty; the CDR3 is given as TCRdb lists it. The rearrangement links TRBV9 to TRBJ1-2; the tabulated D call, TRBD1, remains unverified against the DNA. The CDR3 totals 13 residues, both ends included. Germline V gene sequence: CDR1 SGDLS, CDR2 YYNGEE. The CDR3 here is CASRGAGYIQYFV.

The V and J genes are TRBV15 and TRBJ2-1; a possible D gene is TRBD2 (6 bases). The CDR3 is made up of 14 amino acids. The V gene's germline CDR1 is LNHNV and CDR2 YYDKDF (reference sequence). V was clipped by 8 bases and J by 12 bases, with 23 bases between them. In DNA form, the CDR3 reads TGTGCCACCGGGACTGGCAGGAGTAAAGATGCGCAGTTCTTC. Protein: CATGTGRSKDAQFF.

This clonotype was recorded a few times. The V and J genes are TRBV7-7 and TRBJ2-5; D is uncertain. Germline CDR1 reads SSHAT; CDR2 reads FNYEAQ (reference sequence). The ends were cut back, 0 bases at V and 7 bases at J, with 12 bases in the middle. The CDR3 totals 14 residues. The CDR3 DNA follows: TGTGCCAGCAGCTTAGCTGGCTCCGGGCGGACCCAGTACTTC. This sequence encodes CASSLAGSGRTQYF. Looking up the rest from reference TRBV7-7 and TRBJ2-5 gives the full variable domain: GAGVSQSPRYKVTKRGQDVTLRCDPISSHATLYWYQQALGQGPEFLTYFNYEAQPDKSGLPSDRFSAERPEGSISTLTIQRTEQRDSAMYRCASSLAGSGRTQYFGPGTRLLVL.

The chain joins TRBV5-6 to TRBJ1-1, with D perhaps matching TRBD1 (6 bases). This CDR3 comprises 18 residues. Germline lookup yields CDR1 SGHDT and CDR2 YYEEEE. The V and J ends lost 0 bases and 5 bases respectively, with 23 bases between them. This CDR3 is CASSLGGGHTVSRTEAFF. The DNA for the CDR3 is TGTGCCAGCAGCTTGGGCGGGGGGCACACAGTTTCGAGGACTGAAGCTTTCTTT.